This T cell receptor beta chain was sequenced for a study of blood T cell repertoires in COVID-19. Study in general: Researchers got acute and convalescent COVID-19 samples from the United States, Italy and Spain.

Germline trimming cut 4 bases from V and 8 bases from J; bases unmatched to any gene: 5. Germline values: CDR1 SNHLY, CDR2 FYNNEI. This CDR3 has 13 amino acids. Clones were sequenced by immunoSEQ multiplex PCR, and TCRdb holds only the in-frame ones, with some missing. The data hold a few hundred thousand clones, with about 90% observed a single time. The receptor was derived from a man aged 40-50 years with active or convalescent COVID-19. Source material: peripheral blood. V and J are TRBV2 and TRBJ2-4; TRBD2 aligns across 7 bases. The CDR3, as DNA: TGTGCCAGCAGTGGGGGGAGCGGGGACATTCAGTACTTC. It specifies CASSGGSGDIQYF.